These T cell receptor beta chains were read from a single sample in a study of blood T cell repertoires in COVID-19. The data were produced by immunoSEQ multiplex PCR, yet TCRdb's version contains in-frame clones alone and is incomplete. The sample carries about 280,000 clones, roughly 85% recorded once. Sequences were obtained from peripheral blood. Receptors were obtained from a woman in her seventies with acute or convalescent COVID-19. CDR3s leave out the opening cysteine and the closing phenylalanine or tryptophan. A D gene is named only where the DNA matches it firmly. For some rows the clone size is stated as once, few or many, or as a class when expanded; others skip it.

v_gene | d_gene | len | abundance | CDR3aa
TRBV3-1/TRBV3-2 | . | 16 | few | ASSQDRGRSSSGNTIY
TRBV2 | TRBD1 | 10 | . | ASSGDRGGQF
TRBV19 | TRBD1 | 12 | . | ASSVGQGFEKLF
TRBV7-6 | TRBD1 | 14 | . | ASSPNSGTVNSPLH
TRBV24-1 | . | 13 | . | ATSEPGSTPYGYT
TRBV6-1 | . | 13 | . | ASSEAQGMNTEAF
TRBV5-5 | TRBD1 | 14 | . | ASSRVPGQGLSGYT
TRBV27 | . | 11 | . | ASIGQINTEAF
TRBV6-1 | TRBD2 | 16 | . | ASSELTGAAGSADTQY
TRBV19 | . | 14 | . | ASSIRTLWAFGEQF
TRBV5-6 | . | 11 | . | ASSLSGANVLT
TRBV10-2 | TRBD1 | 10 | . | ASGDRVYGYT
TRBV5-5 | . | 12 | . | ASSLRQGGEKLF
TRBV12-5 | . | 11 | . | ASGLGGGETQY
TRBV18 | TRBD1 | 13 | . | ASSLGTGNAREQY
TRBV6-4 | TRBD2 | 14 | once | ASSDSKSGGAGELF
TRBV9 | . | 16 | . | ASSVEMGLSRTYNEQF
TRBV15 | . | 11 | . | ATSRGRNSPLH
TRBV4-1 | TRBD1 | 18 | . | ASSPSPPDRVRPGANVLT
TRBV9 | TRBD1 | 12 | . | ASSPPGQGYEQY
TRBV15 | . | 13 | . | ATSRGGGTNEKLF
TRBV3-1/TRBV3-2 | . | 13 | . | ASSQESAINSPLH
TRBV23-1 | . | 8 | . | ANASDEQF
TRBV24-1 | TRBD2 | 15 | . | ATSDQTTSGGLYEQY
TRBV18 | . | 14 | . | ASSRGQPVNTGELF
TRBV11-2 | . | 11 | few | ASSLIRGEKLF
TRBV9 | TRBD2 | 13 | . | ASSSTSGGYNEQF
TRBV2 | TRBD1 | 13 | . | ASTIQGASDYGYT
TRBV23-1 | . | 12 | . | ASSQTPRKYGYT